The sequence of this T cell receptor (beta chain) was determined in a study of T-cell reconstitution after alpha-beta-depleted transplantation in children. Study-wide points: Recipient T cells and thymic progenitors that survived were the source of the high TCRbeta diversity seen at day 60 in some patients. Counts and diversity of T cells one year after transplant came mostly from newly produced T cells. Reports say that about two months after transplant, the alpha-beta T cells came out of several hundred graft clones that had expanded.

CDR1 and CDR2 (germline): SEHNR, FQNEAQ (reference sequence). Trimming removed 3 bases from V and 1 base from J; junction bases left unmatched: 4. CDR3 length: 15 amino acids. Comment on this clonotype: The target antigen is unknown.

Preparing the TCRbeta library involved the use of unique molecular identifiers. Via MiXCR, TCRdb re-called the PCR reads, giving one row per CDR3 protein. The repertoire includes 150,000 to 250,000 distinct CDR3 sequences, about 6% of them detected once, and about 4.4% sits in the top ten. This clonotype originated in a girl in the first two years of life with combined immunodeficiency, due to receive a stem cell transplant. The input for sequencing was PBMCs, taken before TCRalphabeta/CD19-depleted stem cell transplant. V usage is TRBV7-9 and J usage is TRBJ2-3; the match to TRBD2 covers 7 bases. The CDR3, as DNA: TGTGCCAGCAGCTTCGGGACTACCCGCACAGATACGCAGTATTTT. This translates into CASSFGTTRTDTQYF.